The 26 T cell receptor beta chains given below trace back to one sample, sequenced in a study of PD-L1 blockade in urothelial cancer. Described time point: pretreatment peripheral blood. Sequencing used immunoSEQ multiplex PCR; TCRdb keeps in-frame clones, though not all of them. In the table there are around 82,000 clones, about 83% of which are singletons. This specimen was PBMCs, taken around atezolizumab (anti-PD-L1) treatment. All receptors come from a man aged 55-75 years with urothelial cancer.

The chain is built from TRBV5-4 and TRBJ1-6; D call uncertain. The CDR3 is made up of 17 amino acids. Germline V gene data show CDR1 as SGHNT and CDR2 as YYREEE (reference sequence). V shed 4 bases and J shed 2 bases, with 16 bases lying between them. Here the CDR3 DNA reads TGTGCCAGCAGCGCCGGTCCTATATTTACCTATAATTCACCCCTCCACTTT. Translated: CASSAGPIFTYNSPLHF.

The chain has TRBV25-1 and TRBJ2-2, with D possibly matching TRBD2 (5 bases). This CDR3 is built from 14 residues. The V and J ends lost 2 bases and 3 bases respectively, with 7 bases between them. The germline CDR1 and CDR2 sequences are MGHDK and SYGVNS. The CDR3 sequence: CASSEQDYTGELFF. The CDR3 DNA follows: TGTGCCAGCAGTGAACAGGACTACACCGGGGAGCTGTTTTTT.

The V and J genes are TRBV5-6 and TRBJ2-1; 9 bases are shared with TRBD2. The CDR3 runs to 17 residues. CDR1 is SGHDT, CDR2 YYEEEE, per germline. V trimming: 7 bases; J trimming: 6 bases; junction bases outside the gene matches: 17. Written as DNA, the CDR3 is TGTGCCAGCGCCTCGTCACCTCGGCTAGCGGGGTTCAATGAGCAGTTCTTC. Protein: CASASSPRLAGFNEQFF.

This clone was found a few times. This chain links TRBV2 with TRBJ1-3, with D uncertain. The CDR3 runs 14 residues. The V and J ends lost 6 bases and 0 bases respectively, with 9 bases between them. Germline CDR1 SNHLY, CDR2 FYNNEI. This CDR3 reads CASRENYSGNTIYF. The CDR3 nucleotides read TGTGCCAGCAGGGAAAATTACTCTGGAAACACCATATATTTT. Together with reference TRBV2 and TRBJ1-3, the CDR3 gives the full variable domain: EPEVTQTPSHQVTQMGQEVILRCVPISNHLYFYWYRQILGQKVEFLVSFYNNEISEKSEIFDDQFSVERPDGSNFTLKIRSTKLEDSAMYFCASRENYSGNTIYFGEGSWLTVV.

The chain is built from TRBV10-3 and TRBJ1-5; a weak D match, TRBD1 (6 bases). V lost 1 base to trimming and J lost 7 bases, with 14 bases between them. Germline values: CDR1 ENHRY, CDR2 SYGVKD. The CDR3 contains 15 residues. CDR3 loop: CAISELGGGVQPQHF. The CDR3 nucleotides are TGTGCCATCAGTGAGTTGGGAGGGGGGGTGCAGCCCCAGCATTTT.

The chain is built from TRBV11-2 and TRBJ2-1, with TRBD1 matching over 7 bases. This CDR3 region has 15 residues. The germline V gene encodes CDR1 SGHAT and CDR2 FQNNGV. Trimming cost V 3 bases and J 0 bases; bases outside gene matches: 2. In nucleotides, the CDR3 is TGTGCCAGCAGCTTCGGGACAGTCTCCTACAATGAGCAGTTCTTC. Encoded protein: CASSFGTVSYNEQFF. Full variable domain (remainder filled in from reference TRBV11-2 and TRBJ2-1): EAGVAQSPRYKIIEKRQSVAFWCNPISGHATLYWYQQILGQGPKLLIQFQNNGVVDDSQLPKDRFSAERLKGVDSTLKIQPAKLEDSAVYLCASSFGTVSYNEQFFGPGTRLTVL.

The rearrangement joins TRBV5-1 to TRBJ1-4; 8 bases align to TRBD1. Losses at the gene ends were 4 bases for V and 4 bases for J; bases not matched to a gene: 3. The CDR3 extends over 14 amino acids. In germline, CDR1 is SGHRS, CDR2 YFSETQ. CDR3 protein: CASSQGAGNEKLFF. DNA for the CDR3: TGCGCCAGCAGCCAGGGGGCCGGTAATGAAAAACTGTTTTTT.

V and J are TRBV5-1 and TRBJ1-4; D gene uncertain. The CDR3 spans 14 residues. Trimming left V 0 bases short and J 6 bases short, with 9 bases between. Germline V gene data show CDR1 as SGHRS and CDR2 as YFSETQ. The CDR3, as DNA: TGCGCCAGCAGCTTGGCCGGGATTGATGAAAAACTGTTTTTT. As protein: CASSLAGIDEKLFF.

This chain uses TRBV2 with TRBJ2-7; D is ambiguous. Germline CDR1 SNHLY, CDR2 FYNNEI. CDR3 size: 15 residues. V was shortened by 4 bases and J by 1 base, with 14 bases between the two germline ends. The chain's CDR3 is CASSGFGRPSYEQYF. CDR3 in DNA: TGTGCCAGCAGTGGCTTCGGCAGGCCTTCCTACGAGCAGTACTTC.

On this clone: At one end the junction does not follow the germline gene, possibly because of a read error. The rearrangement uses TRBV2 and TRBJ2-7; TRBD1 matches at 8 bases. In germline, CDR1 is SNHLY, CDR2 FYNNEI. The CDR3 length is 16 residues. The CDR3 loop is CASSEGDRTPTYEQYF. The CDR3 bases are TGTGCCAGCAGCGAAGGGGACAGGACCCCGACCTACGAGCAGTACTTC. Filled out from reference TRBV2 and TRBJ2-7, the complete variable domain reads EPEVTQTPSHQVTQMGQEVILRCVPISNHLYFYWYRQILGQKVEFLVSFYNNEISEKSEIFDDQFSVERPDGSNFTLKIRSTKLEDSAMYFCASSEGDRTPTYEQYFGPGTRLTVT.

This chain links TRBV27 with TRBJ1-2, with 7 bases lining up with TRBD1. The CDR3 covers 15 residues. CDR1 and CDR2 from the germline V gene are MNHEY and SMNVEV (reference sequence). V was clipped by 4 bases and J by 5 bases; unmatched bases: 10. This CDR3 is CASSYRPGQPYGYTF. Here the CDR3 DNA reads TGTGCCAGCAGTTATCGTCCGGGACAGCCTTATGGCTACACCTTC.

This clone was seen only once. The chain carries TRBV5-4 and TRBJ2-3; possibly TRBD2 for D (6 bases). The V gene's germline CDR1 is SGHNT and CDR2 YYREEE (reference sequence). V was clipped by 0 bases and J by 6 bases, with 11 bases between them. This CDR3 spans 14 amino acids. In DNA form, the CDR3 reads TGTGCCAGCAGCTTGGGAGAGGGGAGGGATACGCAGTATTTT. This encodes CASSLGEGRDTQYF.

The genes are TRBV2 and TRBJ1-1; D unresolved. Germline CDR1 is SNHLY and CDR2 is FYNNEI. The CDR3 spans 12 residues. Between the trimmed V and J ends, which lost 6 bases and 10 bases, there was a span of 15 bases. CDR3 sequence (DNA): TGTGCCAGCAGAGTAGAGGCCGTGGGAGCTTTCTTT. Amino acids: CASRVEAVGAFF.

The chain carries TRBV28 and TRBJ1-6; D might be TRBD1 (6 bases). Germline V lookup: CDR1 MDHEN, CDR2 SYDVKM. V was trimmed by 0 bases and J by 1 base, leaving 7 bases between them. The CDR3 runs 16 residues. The CDR3 here is CASSLWGASYNSPLHF. CDR3 coding DNA: TGTGCCAGCAGTTTATGGGGGGCATCCTATAATTCACCCCTCCACTTT.

The genes are TRBV19 and TRBJ2-1; tentatively, D is TRBD1 (5 bases). Trimming removed 1 base from V and 6 bases from J, with 7 bases in between. Per the germline V gene, CDR1 is LNHDA and CDR2 is SQIVND (reference sequence). There are 13 residues in the CDR3. The CDR3 DNA follows: TGTGCCAGTAGTATAGGACAGATCAATGAGCAGTTCTTC. Protein: CASSIGQINEQFF.

The gene calls are TRBV19 and TRBJ1-6; 10 nucleotides match TRBD1. Per germline, CDR1 LNHDA and CDR2 SQIVND (reference sequence). With 3 bases clipped from V and 7 bases from J, the junction kept 6 bases outside the gene matches. This CDR3 has 16 amino acids. The CDR3 bases are TGTGCCAGTAGTATGGTCCGGGACAGGGGAAATTCACCCCTCCACTTT. This translates into CASSMVRDRGNSPLHF.

This clone showed up just a few times. V usage is TRBV15 and J usage is TRBJ1-5; the D gene is possibly TRBD1 (6 bases). Germline CDR1 is LNHNV and CDR2 is YYDKDF (reference sequence). The length of the CDR3 is 12 residues. V was pared by 5 bases and J by 5 bases, with 7 bases between. DNA of the CDR3: TGTGCCACCAGCCAGGGGTATCAGCCCCAGCATTTT. It encodes CATSQGYQPQHF. Looking up the rest from reference TRBV15 and TRBJ1-5 gives the full variable domain: DAMVIQNPRYQVTQFGKPVTLSCSQTLNHNVMYWYQQKSSQAPKLLFHYYDKDFNNEADTPDNFQSRRPNTSFCFLDIRSPGLGDTAMYLCATSQGYQPQHFGDGTRLSIL.

The chain links TRBV28 to TRBJ1-3; 8 nucleotides align to TRBD1. V lost 5 bases to trimming and J lost 4 bases; unmatched junction nucleotides: 10. The CDR3 covers 16 residues. The V gene's germline CDR1 is MDHEN and CDR2 SYDVKM. The CDR3 bases are TGTGCCAGCAGTCCGACAGGGGCTTTGAAAGGAAACACCATATATTTT. Protein product: CASSPTGALKGNTIYF.

CDR3 protein: CASSEGLKPYNEQFF. DNA for the CDR3: TGTGCCAGCAGTGAAGGACTAAAACCCTACAATGAGCAGTTCTTC. The chain links TRBV6-1 to TRBJ2-1, with a weak D call TRBD2 (5 bases). This CDR3 has 15 residues. Per germline, CDR1 MNHNS and CDR2 SASEGT. V gave up 1 base and J gave up 2 bases, with 9 bases separating them.

The chain joins TRBV7-3 to TRBJ2-2, with 9 bases matching TRBD1. CDR1 is SGHTA and CDR2 is FQGTGA in the germline V gene. Losses at the gene ends were 1 base for V and 1 base for J; bases not matched to a gene: 4. The CDR3 length is 17 residues. The DNA of the CDR3 is TGTGCCAGCAGCTTAATACCGGGACAGGGGAACACCGGGGAGCTGTTTTTT. It is translated as CASSLIPGQGNTGELFF.

DNA for the CDR3: TGTGCCAGCGCATGGGGGACAGGGGGCTCCCTAAACTATGGCTACACCTTC. It codes for CASAWGTGGSLNYGYTF. This rearrangement joins TRBV7-7 to TRBJ1-2; 12 nucleotides match TRBD1. The CDR3 extends over 17 amino acids. Germline CDR1 and CDR2: SSHAT and FNYEAQ (reference sequence). Germline trimming cut 8 bases from V and 2 bases from J; bases unmatched to any gene: 12.

This clone was counted once. V is TRBV6-1 and J is TRBJ1-5; D perhaps matches TRBD1 (5 bases). The CDR3 is 12 residues long. CDR1 is MNHNS and CDR2 is SASEGT in the germline V gene. V dropped 10 bases and J dropped 4 bases, with 11 bases sitting between them. The CDR3 is CATHRLNQPQHF. DNA for the CDR3: TGTGCCACCCACAGGTTGAATCAGCCCCAGCATTTT.

V gene TRBV5-6 combines with J gene TRBJ2-3; TRBD1 matches at 12 bases. The V gene end was trimmed by 3 bases and the J gene end by 3 bases; junction bases not matched to a gene: 5. Germline lookup yields CDR1 SGHDT and CDR2 YYEEEE. This CDR3 is built from 16 residues. The CDR3 DNA reads TGTGCCAGCAGCTACCGGGACAGGGGGCGAACAGATACGCAGTATTTT. This sequence encodes CASSYRDRGRTDTQYF.

This clone was found a few times. The rearrangement links TRBV12-5 to TRBJ2-5; 7 positions agree with TRBD1. The germline gives CDR1 LGHNT, CDR2 FRNRAP. The CDR3 runs 14 residues. With V trimmed by 6 bases and J by 3 bases, 7 bases remained unmatched. The CDR3 coding sequence is TGTGCTAGTGGCGCGGACAGGATTGAAGAGACCCAGTACTTC. Protein sequence: CASGADRIEETQYF.

The genes are TRBV21-1 and TRBJ2-7; the listed D gene, TRBD2, was not tested against the DNA. TRBV21-1 is assigned pseudogene status. The CDR3 loop spans 21 amino acids. In nucleotides, the CDR3 is TGTGCCAGCAGCAAAACGTGCGGGGGGACAGCACCACGGCCCCGAGAGGGCGAGCAGTACTTC. Its protein is CASSKTCGGTAPRPREGEQYF.

The genes are TRBV5-8 and TRBJ1-5; D is possibly TRBD1 (6 bases). The CDR3 contains 15 residues. Trimming left V 4 bases short and J 2 bases short, with 13 bases between. Germline CDR1 reads SGHTS; CDR2 reads YDEGEE. The CDR3 DNA is TGTGCCAGCAGCCCTACAGGGATGGGCAATCAGCCCCAGCATTTT. This codes for CASSPTGMGNQPQHF.